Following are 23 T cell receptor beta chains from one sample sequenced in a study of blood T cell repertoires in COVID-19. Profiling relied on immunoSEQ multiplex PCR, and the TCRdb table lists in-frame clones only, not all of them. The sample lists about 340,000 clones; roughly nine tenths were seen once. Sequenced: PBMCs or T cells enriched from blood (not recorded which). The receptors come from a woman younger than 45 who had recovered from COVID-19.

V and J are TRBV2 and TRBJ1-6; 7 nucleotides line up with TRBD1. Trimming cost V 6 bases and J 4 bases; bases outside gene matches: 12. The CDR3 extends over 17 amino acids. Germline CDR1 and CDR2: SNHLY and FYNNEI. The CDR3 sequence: CASSHSTGLQYNSPLHF. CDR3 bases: TGTGCCAGCAGCCACTCGACAGGGCTTCAGTATAATTCACCCCTCCACTTT.

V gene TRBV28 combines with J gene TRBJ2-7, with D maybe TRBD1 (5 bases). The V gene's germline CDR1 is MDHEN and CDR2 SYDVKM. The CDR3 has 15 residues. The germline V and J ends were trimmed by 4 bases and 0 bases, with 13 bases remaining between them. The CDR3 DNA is TGTGCCAGCAGTTATGGGGCAGGCGACTCCTACGAGCAGTACTTC. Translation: CASSYGAGDSYEQYF.

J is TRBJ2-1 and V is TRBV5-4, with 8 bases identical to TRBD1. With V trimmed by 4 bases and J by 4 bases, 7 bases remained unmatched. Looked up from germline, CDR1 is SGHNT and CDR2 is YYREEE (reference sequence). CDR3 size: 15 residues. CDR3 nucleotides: TGTGCCAGCAGCCCCGACAGGGGCTTTTACAATGAGCAGTTCTTC. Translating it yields CASSPDRGFYNEQFF.

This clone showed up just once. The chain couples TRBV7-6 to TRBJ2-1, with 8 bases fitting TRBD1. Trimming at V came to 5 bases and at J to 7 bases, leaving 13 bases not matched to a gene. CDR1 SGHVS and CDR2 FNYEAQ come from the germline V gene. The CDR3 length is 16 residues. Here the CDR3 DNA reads TGTGCCAGCAGCCAAAGACCCCAGGGGGCTCGGAATGAGCAGTTCTTC. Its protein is CASSQRPQGARNEQFF. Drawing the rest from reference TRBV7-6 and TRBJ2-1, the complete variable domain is GAGVSQSPRYKVTKRGQDVALRCDPISGHVSLYWYRQALGQGPEFLTYFNYEAQQDKSGLPNDRFSAERPEGSISTLTIQRTEQRDSAMYRCASSQRPQGARNEQFFGPGTRLTVL.

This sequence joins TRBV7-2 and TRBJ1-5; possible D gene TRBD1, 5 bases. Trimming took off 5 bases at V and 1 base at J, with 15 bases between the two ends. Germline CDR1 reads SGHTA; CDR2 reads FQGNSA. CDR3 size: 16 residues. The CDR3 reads CASSAWGSASNQPQHF. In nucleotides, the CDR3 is TGTGCCAGCAGCGCCTGGGGCAGTGCAAGCAATCAGCCCCAGCATTTT.

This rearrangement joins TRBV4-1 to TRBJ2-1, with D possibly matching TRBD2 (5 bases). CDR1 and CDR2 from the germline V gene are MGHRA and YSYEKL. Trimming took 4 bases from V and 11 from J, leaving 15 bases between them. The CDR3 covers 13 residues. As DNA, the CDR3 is TGCGCCAGCAGCCGCCTCTCACGGGAACAGCAGTTCTTC. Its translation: CASSRLSREQQFF.

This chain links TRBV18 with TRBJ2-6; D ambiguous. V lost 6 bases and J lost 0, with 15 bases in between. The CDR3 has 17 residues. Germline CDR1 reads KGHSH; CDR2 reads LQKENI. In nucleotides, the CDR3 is TGTGCCAGCTCGCCGCAGCGACTTCACTCTGGGGCCAACGTCCTGACTTTC. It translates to CASSPQRLHSGANVLTF.

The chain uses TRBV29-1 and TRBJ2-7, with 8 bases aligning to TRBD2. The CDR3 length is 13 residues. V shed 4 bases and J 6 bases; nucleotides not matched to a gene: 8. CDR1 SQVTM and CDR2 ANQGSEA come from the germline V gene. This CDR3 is CSVAAGGQPEQYF. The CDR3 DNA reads TGCAGCGTTGCGGCGGGAGGTCAGCCCGAGCAGTACTTC.

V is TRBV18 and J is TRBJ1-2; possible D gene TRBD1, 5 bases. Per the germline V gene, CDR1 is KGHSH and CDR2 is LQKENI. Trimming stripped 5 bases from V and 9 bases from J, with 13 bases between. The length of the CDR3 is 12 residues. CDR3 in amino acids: CASSSQTDSYTF. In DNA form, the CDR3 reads TGTGCCAGCTCATCCCAGACAGATAGCTACACCTTC.

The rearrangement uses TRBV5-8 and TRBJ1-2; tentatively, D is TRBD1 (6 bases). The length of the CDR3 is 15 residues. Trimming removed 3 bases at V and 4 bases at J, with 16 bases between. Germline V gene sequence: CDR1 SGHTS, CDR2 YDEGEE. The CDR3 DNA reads TGTGCCAGCAGCTCCCGCGAGGGACATCCCTATGGCTACACCTTC. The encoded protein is CASSSREGHPYGYTF. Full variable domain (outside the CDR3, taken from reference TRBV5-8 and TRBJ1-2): EAGVTQSPTHLIKTRGQQATLRCSPISGHTSVYWYQQALGLGLQFLLWYDEGEERNRGNFPPRFSGRQFPNYSSELNVNALELEDSALYLCASSSREGHPYGYTFGSGTRLTVV.

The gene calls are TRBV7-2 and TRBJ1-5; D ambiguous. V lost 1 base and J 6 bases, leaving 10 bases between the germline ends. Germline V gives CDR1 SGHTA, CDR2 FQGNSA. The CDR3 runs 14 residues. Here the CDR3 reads CASSLVLGSQPQHF. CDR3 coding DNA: TGTGCCAGCAGCTTAGTACTGGGGAGTCAGCCCCAGCATTTT.

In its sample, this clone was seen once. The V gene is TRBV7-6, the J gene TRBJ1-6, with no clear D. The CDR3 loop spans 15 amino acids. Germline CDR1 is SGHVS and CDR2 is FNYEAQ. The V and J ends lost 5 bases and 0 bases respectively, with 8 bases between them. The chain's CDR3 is CASSLQSSYNSPLHF. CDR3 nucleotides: TGTGCCAGCAGCCTACAGAGCTCCTATAATTCACCCCTCCACTTT.

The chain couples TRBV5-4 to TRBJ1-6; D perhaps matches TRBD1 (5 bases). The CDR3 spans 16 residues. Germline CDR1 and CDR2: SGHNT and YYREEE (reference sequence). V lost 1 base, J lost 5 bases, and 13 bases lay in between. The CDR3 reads CASSLRGEGNNSPLHF. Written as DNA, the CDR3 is TGTGCCAGCAGCTTGCGGGGGGAAGGCAATAATTCACCCCTCCACTTT.

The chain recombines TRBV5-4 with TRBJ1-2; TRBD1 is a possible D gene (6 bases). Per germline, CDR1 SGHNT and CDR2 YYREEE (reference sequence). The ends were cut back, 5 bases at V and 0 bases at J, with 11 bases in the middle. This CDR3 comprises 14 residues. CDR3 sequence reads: CASSPGTPNYGYTF. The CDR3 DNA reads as TGTGCCAGCAGTCCCGGGACACCTAACTATGGCTACACCTTC. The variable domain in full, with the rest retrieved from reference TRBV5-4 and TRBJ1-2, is ETGVTQSPTHLIKTRGQQVTLRCSSQSGHNTVSWYQQALGQGPQFIFQYYREEENGRGNFPPRFSGLQFPNYSSELNVNALELDDSALYLCASSPGTPNYGYTFGSGTRLTVV.

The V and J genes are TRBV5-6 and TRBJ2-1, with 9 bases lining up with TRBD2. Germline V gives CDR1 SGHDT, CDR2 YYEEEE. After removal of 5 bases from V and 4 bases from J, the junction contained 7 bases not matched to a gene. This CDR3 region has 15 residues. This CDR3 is CASSYSGGPYNEQFF. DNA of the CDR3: TGTGCCAGCAGTTATAGCGGGGGTCCATACAATGAGCAGTTCTTC.

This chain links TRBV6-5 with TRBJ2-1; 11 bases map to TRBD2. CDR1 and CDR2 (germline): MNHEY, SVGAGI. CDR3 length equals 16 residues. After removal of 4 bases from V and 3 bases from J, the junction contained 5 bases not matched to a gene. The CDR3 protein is CASSWAGTSGYNEQFF. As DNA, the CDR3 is TGTGCCAGCAGTTGGGCCGGGACTAGCGGCTACAATGAGCAGTTCTTC.

The CDR3 nucleotides are TGCGCCAGCAGCCCCGGGGGGGACGTCGGTCAGCCCCAGCATTTT. Translating it yields CASSPGGDVGQPQHF. The rearrangement joins TRBV5-1 to TRBJ1-5, with a possible D match to TRBD1 (5 bases). Germline values: CDR1 SGHRS, CDR2 YFSETQ. V was trimmed by 4 bases and J by 6 bases, leaving 17 bases between them. The CDR3 runs to 15 residues.

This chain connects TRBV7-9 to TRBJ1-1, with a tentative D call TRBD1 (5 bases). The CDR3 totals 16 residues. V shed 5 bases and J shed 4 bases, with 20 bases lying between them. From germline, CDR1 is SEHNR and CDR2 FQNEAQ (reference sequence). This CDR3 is CASSERGTFSPTEAFF. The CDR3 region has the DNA TGTGCCAGCAGCGAGCGGGGCACCTTCTCCCCCACTGAAGCTTTCTTT.

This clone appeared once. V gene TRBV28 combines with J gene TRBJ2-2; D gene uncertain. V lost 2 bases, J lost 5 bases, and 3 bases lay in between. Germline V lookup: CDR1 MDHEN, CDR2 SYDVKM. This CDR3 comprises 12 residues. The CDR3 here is CASSLQTGELFF. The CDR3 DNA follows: TGTGCCAGCAGTTTACAGACCGGGGAGCTGTTTTTT.

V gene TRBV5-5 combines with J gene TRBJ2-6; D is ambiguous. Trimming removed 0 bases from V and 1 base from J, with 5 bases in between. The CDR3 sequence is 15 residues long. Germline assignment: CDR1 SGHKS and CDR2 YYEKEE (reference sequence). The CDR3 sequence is CASSLAPSGANVLTF. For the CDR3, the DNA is TGTGCCAGCAGCTTGGCCCCTTCTGGGGCCAACGTCCTGACTTTC.

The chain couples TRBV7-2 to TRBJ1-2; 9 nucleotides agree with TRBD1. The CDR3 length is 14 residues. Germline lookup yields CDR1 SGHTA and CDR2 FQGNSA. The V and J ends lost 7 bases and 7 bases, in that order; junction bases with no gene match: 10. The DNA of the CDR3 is TGTGCCAGCACGCAAACCGGGACAGGGCTTGGCTACACCTTC. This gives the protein CASTQTGTGLGYTF.

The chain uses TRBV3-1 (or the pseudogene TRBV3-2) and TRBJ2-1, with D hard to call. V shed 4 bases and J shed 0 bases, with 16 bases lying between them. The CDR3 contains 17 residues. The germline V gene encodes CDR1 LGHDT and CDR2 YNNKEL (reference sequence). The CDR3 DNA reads TGTGCCAGCAGCCCACTGACAAGCCGTAACTCCTACAATGAGCAGTTCTTC. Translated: CASSPLTSRNSYNEQFF.

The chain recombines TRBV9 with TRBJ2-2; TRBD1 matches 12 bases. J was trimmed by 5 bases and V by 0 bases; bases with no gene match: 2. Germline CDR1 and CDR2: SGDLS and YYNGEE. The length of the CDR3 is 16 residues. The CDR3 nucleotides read TGTGCCAGCAGCGTAGGGGACAGGGGGCGTACCGGGGAGCTGTTTTTT. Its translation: CASSVGDRGRTGELFF.